The entry below describes one T cell receptor beta chain. These data are taken from a study of blood T cell repertoires in COVID-19. Germline V gives CDR1 SNHLY, CDR2 FYNNEI. V was shortened by 0 bases and J by 5 bases, with 13 bases between the two germline ends. CDR3 size: 15 residues. Methods used by the authors: Scientists estimated how many nucleated cells there were by amplifying reference gene primers. The repertoire was sequenced with immunoSEQ multiplex PCR; TCRdb's copy has only in-frame clones and lacks some. The V and J calls and clone size are taken from that table; D and trimming were inferred from the DNA. The sample includes approximately 300,000 clones, around four fifths of them seen just once.

The TCR comes from a woman in her 50s with active or convalescent COVID-19. The chain combines TRBV2 with TRBJ1-1, with a tentative D call TRBD1 (6 bases). The specimen sequenced was peripheral blood. The CDR3 loop reads CASSEARGIRTEAFF. DNA of the CDR3: TGTGCCAGCAGTGAAGCGAGGGGGATTCGAACTGAAGCTTTCTTT.